Given below is one T cell receptor (beta chain) in context. Trimming stripped 3 bases from V and 2 bases from J, with 10 bases between. This CDR3 comprises 14 residues. CDR1 and CDR2 from the germline V gene are MGHRA and YSYEKL. RNA transcripts provided the source from which TCR beta CDR3 regions were amplified. Researchers ran a first-round RT-PCR on the TCR CDR3 using the HTBI primer set. Each CDR3 protein is one row after TCRdb ran MiXCR on the multiplex PCR reads. The table has 610,000 or so distinct CDR3 sequences, around 46% seen once. The sample is drawn from a study of T cells in Graves' hyperthyroidism and ophthalmopathy.

The sequenced material came from peripheral blood or thyroid tissue (not recorded which). This TCR derives from a woman aged 18-29 years with Graves' hyperthyroidism. The V call is TRBV4-1, the J call TRBJ2-5; D is ambiguous. CDR3 nucleotide sequence: TGCGCCAGCAGCCACTGGCTGAGGCAAGAGACCCAGTACTTC. Translation gives CASSHWLRQETQYF.